The 30 T cell receptor beta chains presented below share a single source sample, sequenced in a study of regulatory T cells in long-lasting Graves disease. Construction of TCR beta libraries relied on iRepertoire HTBI primers and on Arm-PCR targeting CDR3 regions. TCRdb analysed the multiplex PCR reads with MiXCR anew, one entry per CDR3 protein. This table holds about 340,000 distinct CDR3 sequences, around 20% found once. Time point here: persistent/refractory GD, antithyroid drugs over 5 years with positive TRAb. PBMCs provided the RNA from which the TCR library was made. The sample consisted of peripheral blood mononuclear cells (PBMCs), taken when the disease was refractory, from a patient treated with antithyroid drugs. The receptor source for this set is a female donor with Graves disease.

There are a few counts of this clonotype. The chain has TRBV19 and TRBJ1-5; D might be TRBD1 (5 bases). The V gene's germline CDR1 is LNHDA and CDR2 SQIVND (reference sequence). V dropped 1 base and J dropped 0 bases, with 16 bases sitting between them. The CDR3 sequence is 18 residues long. The CDR3 reads CASSIANRTPYSNQPQHF. CDR3 bases: TGTGCCAGTAGTATAGCTAACAGGACACCCTATAGCAATCAGCCCCAGCATTTT.

The table lists this clonotype with a few counts. The chain links TRBV4-2 to TRBJ1-2, with D possibly matching TRBD1 (5 bases). CDR1 and CDR2 (germline): LGHNA, YNFKEQ. The CDR3 is 16 amino acids. Trimming shortened V by 7 bases and J by 4 bases, and 22 bases separated the two germline ends. The CDR3 coding sequence is TGTGCCAGCACCCTCGCCGGGGCCCACGGAGGCTATGGCTACACCTTC. Translation: CASTLAGAHGGYGYTF.

This clonotype was picked up many times. V and J are TRBV6-1 and TRBJ2-5, with 8 bases aligning to TRBD1. The trim removed 6 bases at V and 4 bases at J, leaving 16 bases unmatched. The CDR3 loop spans 17 amino acids. The germline gives CDR1 MNHNS, CDR2 SASEGT. CDR3 nucleotides: TGTGCCAGCAGGAGGACAGCCATCGCAGGGGGCGGAGAGACCCAGTACTTC. The encoded protein is CASRRTAIAGGGETQYF.

The V and J genes are TRBV12-3 or TRBV12-4 and TRBJ2-4; D possibly corresponds to TRBD2 (5 bases). Deletions cut 3 bases from V and 9 bases from J, with 15 bases between. The CDR3 loop spans 14 amino acids. The CDR3 DNA is TGTGCCAGCAGTTTTAGCCGACGGGGTGGCATTCAGTACTTC. It translates to CASSFSRRGGIQYF.

The chain has TRBV9 and TRBJ2-2, with 10 bases matching TRBD2. V trimming: 3 bases; J trimming: 5 bases; junction bases outside the gene matches: 4. This CDR3 region has 15 residues. Germline loops: CDR1 SGDLS, CDR2 YYNGEE. CDR3 sequence reads: CASSASGSLTGELFF. CDR3 nucleotide sequence: TGTGCCAGCAGCGCTAGCGGGAGTTTAACCGGGGAGCTGTTTTTT.

This clonotype was seen only a few times. The rearrangement links TRBV6-1 to TRBJ2-5; TRBD1 matches at 7 bases. The CDR3 contains 15 residues. J gave up 7 bases and V 5 bases, and 13 bases lay outside the gene matches. Germline assignment: CDR1 MNHNS and CDR2 SASEGT. Here the CDR3 DNA reads TGTGCCAGCAGTCCGGCCGGGACAGCCCTCGGGACCCAGTACTTC. It codes for CASSPAGTALGTQYF.

This clonotype was recorded at least ten times. The V call is TRBV29-1, the J call TRBJ1-2; 9 bases are shared with TRBD1. The CDR3 has 15 residues. Germline assignment: CDR1 SQVTM and CDR2 ANQGSEA. V gave up 6 bases and J gave up 6 bases; unmatched junction bases: 14. Here the CDR3 DNA reads TGCAGCGTCGAGAGAGGGACAGGGTCAAGAGATGGCTACACCTTC. It is translated as CSVERGTGSRDGYTF.

The chain uses TRBV10-3 and TRBJ1-2; D unresolved. In germline, CDR1 is ENHRY, CDR2 SYGVKD. This CDR3 is 14 amino acids long. V lost 5 bases and J 1 base, leaving 11 bases between the germline ends. CDR3 protein: CAISPRTDNYGYTF. The CDR3 nucleotides read TGTGCCATCAGTCCCCGGACGGATAACTATGGCTACACCTTC.

This clonotype was observed a few times. This rearrangement joins TRBV20-1 to TRBJ1-1; 8 nucleotides align to TRBD1. Germline CDR1 and CDR2: DFQATT and SNEGSKA (reference sequence). This CDR3 contains 15 residues. Germline trimming cut 6 bases from V and 3 bases from J; bases unmatched to any gene: 12. The CDR3 nucleotides read TGCAGTGCCCCTAAACGGACAGGGTATTACACTGAAGCTTTCTTT. Amino acids: CSAPKRTGYYTEAFF.

This chain links TRBV20-1 with TRBJ2-2; 8 bases fit TRBD2. Per the germline V gene, CDR1 is DFQATT and CDR2 is SNEGSKA (reference sequence). This CDR3 is built from 18 residues. V trimming: 1 base; J trimming: 4 bases; junction bases outside the gene matches: 14. This CDR3 reads CSARVPGGSIPRTGELFF. CDR3 DNA sequence: TGCAGTGCTAGAGTCCCGGGAGGGAGCATACCGCGCACCGGGGAGCTGTTTTTT.

This clonotype was seen many times. The rearrangement uses TRBV29-1 and TRBJ1-4; D might be TRBD1 (6 bases). The CDR3 contains 12 residues. V lost 7 bases and J 8 bases, leaving 14 bases between the germline ends. Germline V gives CDR1 SQVTM, CDR2 ANQGSEA. CDR3 nucleotide sequence: TGCAGCGGCTCGCAGGGGACAGAAAAACTGTTTTTT. It specifies CSGSQGTEKLFF.

The chain couples TRBV4-3 to TRBJ1-3; no definite D call. The ends were cut back, 0 bases at V and 4 bases at J, with 10 bases in the middle. The CDR3 has 15 residues. CDR1 is LGHNA, CDR2 YSLEER, per germline. The CDR3 DNA is TGCGCCAGCAGCCAAGATCCGGGCGTAGGAAACACCATATATTTT. The encoded protein is CASSQDPGVGNTIYF.

This chain connects TRBV7-2 to TRBJ2-2; 15 bases agree with TRBD2. Trimming took 2 bases from V and 5 from J; bases not matched to a gene: 6. The length of the CDR3 is 18 residues. Looked up from germline, CDR1 is SGHTA and CDR2 is FQGNSA. The CDR3 DNA sequence: TGTGCCAGCAGCTTACAAGGACTAGCGGGGGGGCATACCGGGGAGCTGTTTTTT. Translation gives CASSLQGLAGGHTGELFF.

As regards this clonotype: Its ends do not fully match the called genes, so a read error is possible. The chain uses TRBV7-7 and TRBJ2-5, with D tentatively TRBD1 or TRBD2 (6 bases each). Germline values: CDR1 SSHAT, CDR2 FNYEAQ (reference sequence). The CDR3 covers 15 residues. The CDR3 here is CASSSTGGLGETQYF. For the CDR3, the DNA is TGTGCTAGCAGCTCAACCGGGGGCCTGGGAGAGACCCAGTACTTC.

V usage is TRBV5-1 and J usage is TRBJ2-2; D remains ambiguous. The CDR3 is 13 residues long. Germline V gene lookup returns CDR1 SGHRS and CDR2 YFSETQ. Trimming stripped 3 bases from V and 6 bases from J, with 9 bases between. CDR3 nucleotides: TGCGCCAGCAGCTCCGACCCCTCCGGGGAGCTGTTTTTT. This gives the protein CASSSDPSGELFF.

This clonotype was seen more than once but under ten times. The chain employs TRBV6-1 and TRBJ1-2; D is perhaps TRBD1 (5 bases). CDR1 and CDR2 (germline): MNHNS, SASEGT. The CDR3 consists of 13 residues. Trimming removed 6 bases at V and 7 bases at J, with 15 bases between. This CDR3 reads CASRLREGGGYTF. The CDR3 DNA reads as TGTGCCAGCAGACTCAGGGAGGGAGGTGGCTACACCTTC.

There are many counts of this clonotype. The junction does not match germline at one end; this may be a read error. The V gene is TRBV10-2, the J gene TRBJ1-5; 11 bases are a match to TRBD1. Germline V gives CDR1 WSHSY, CDR2 SAAADI. The CDR3 consists of 16 residues. In nucleotides, the CDR3 is TGTGCCAGCACCAACGCCGGACAGGGGGCATATCAGCCCCAGCATTTT. The encoded protein is CASTNAGQGAYQPQHF.

This clonotype was observed a handful of times. The J gene is TRBJ1-5, the V gene TRBV20-1; D is perhaps TRBD1 (6 bases). The V gene lost 3 bases and the J gene lost 5 bases, with 17 bases spanning the gap. The CDR3 totals 15 residues. The germline V gene encodes CDR1 DFQATT and CDR2 SNEGSKA (reference sequence). CDR3 protein: CSASPGGPGYQPQHF. DNA for the CDR3: TGCAGTGCTAGCCCGGGGGGGCCTGGGTATCAGCCCCAGCATTTT.

CDR3 sequence (DNA): TGTGCCAGCAGCGTAGCGGAGATAAAGGCCGGGGAGCTGTTTTTT. Translated, it gives CASSVAEIKAGELFF. The chain is built from TRBV9 and TRBJ2-2; D call uncertain. This CDR3 has 15 residues. V dropped 0 bases and J dropped 6 bases, with 12 bases sitting between them. The germline V gene has CDR1 SGDLS and CDR2 YYNGEE.

In this sample, this clonotype turned up a few times. The gene calls are TRBV9 and TRBJ1-1, with D hard to call. V lost 0 bases, J lost 2 bases, and 14 bases lay in between. The germline V gene encodes CDR1 SGDLS and CDR2 YYNGEE. The length of the CDR3 is 16 residues. The CDR3 loop is CASSVDPDRANTEAFF. CDR3 DNA: TGTGCCAGCAGCGTAGACCCAGACCGAGCTAACACTGAAGCTTTCTTT.

This clonotype showed up many times. The chain couples TRBV11-2 to TRBJ2-5, with TRBD1 matching over 11 bases. In germline, CDR1 is SGHAT, CDR2 FQNNGV. The junction had 4 bases not matched to a gene; V was cut back by 5 bases and J by 5 bases. The CDR3 length is 14 residues. CDR3 coding DNA: TGTGCCAGCAGCGGACAGGGGGCGGGGGAGACCCAGTACTTC. Its protein is CASSGQGAGETQYF.

The chain joins TRBV28 to TRBJ1-5; D is uncertain. The CDR3 loop spans 12 amino acids. CDR1 is MDHEN, CDR2 SYDVKM, per germline. V lost 6 bases to trimming and J lost 9 bases, with 12 bases between them. This chain's CDR3 is CASSHSGRPQHF. The CDR3 DNA is TGTGCCAGCAGCCACTCGGGCAGGCCCCAGCATTTT.

The rearrangement joins TRBV4-1 to TRBJ2-7; TRBD1 matches at 11 bases. The V segment lost 4 bases and the J segment 5 bases; nucleotides outside the gene matches: 13. Germline CDR1 is MGHRA and CDR2 is YSYEKL. The CDR3 has 17 amino acids. Here the CDR3 DNA reads TGCGCCAGCAGCCCAAGGACCTCCGGGACAGGGGGAGACGAGCAGTACTTC. Translated, it gives CASSPRTSGTGGDEQYF.

This chain connects TRBV20-1 to TRBJ2-1, with 11 bases fitting TRBD2. Germline assignment: CDR1 DFQATT and CDR2 SNEGSKA (reference sequence). The trim removed 6 bases at V and 4 bases at J, leaving 5 bases unmatched. This CDR3 contains 14 residues. The CDR3 DNA is TGCAGTGCGAGGACTAGCGGGCAATACAATGAGCAGTTCTTC. Its protein is CSARTSGQYNEQFF.

In its sample, this clonotype was seen a few times. This chain links TRBV7-9 with TRBJ1-2; D not certain. V was pared by 1 base and J by 4 bases, with 10 bases between. From germline, CDR1 is SEHNR and CDR2 FQNEAQ (reference sequence). The CDR3 is made up of 14 amino acids. CDR3 in DNA: TGTGCCAGCAGCTTAGTTGACGGAACCTATGGCTACACCTTC. This encodes CASSLVDGTYGYTF.

The chain combines TRBV30 with TRBJ1-4, with TRBD1 matching 12 bases. Germline CDR1 reads GTSNPN; CDR2 reads SVGIG (reference sequence). The V segment lost 5 bases and the J segment 7 bases; nucleotides outside the gene matches: 8. The CDR3 is 15 amino acids. CDR3 region: CAWGEGTGGSEKLFF. The DNA for the CDR3 is TGTGCCTGGGGAGAGGGGACAGGGGGCAGTGAAAAACTGTTTTTT.

This clonotype has a count of ten or more. This chain links TRBV27 with TRBJ2-4; 7 bases align to TRBD2. Unmatched junction bases numbered 4, after V lost 4 bases and J lost 4 bases. The CDR3 spans 14 residues. The V gene's germline CDR1 is MNHEY and CDR2 SMNVEV (reference sequence). The CDR3 reads CASSYSSGKNIQYF. The CDR3 DNA is TGTGCCAGCAGTTATTCTAGCGGAAAAAACATTCAGTACTTC.

There are a few counts of this clonotype. The chain links TRBV25-1 to TRBJ1-2; perhaps TRBD1 as D (6 bases). This CDR3 contains 15 residues. Germline loops: CDR1 MGHDK, CDR2 SYGVNS. Trimming removed 9 bases from V and 4 bases from J, with 21 bases in between. CDR3: CASSTGGASPYGYTF. CDR3 DNA sequence: TGTGCCAGTAGCACCGGGGGGGCATCCCCCTATGGCTACACCTTC.

This clonotype was detected a few times. The J gene is TRBJ2-7, the V gene TRBV27; unclear D gene. V dropped 5 bases and J dropped 1 base, with 18 bases sitting between them. This CDR3 contains 16 residues. Germline CDR1 is MNHEY and CDR2 is SMNVEV (reference sequence). CDR3 DNA sequence: TGTGCCAGCAGTCTGGGATTCCCGGGTGGATCCTACGAGCAGTACTTC. Its protein product is CASSLGFPGGSYEQYF.

This clonotype occurred many times. V is TRBV2 and J is TRBJ1-5, with D maybe TRBD1 (6 bases). The CDR3 consists of 16 residues. With 7 bases removed from V and 0 bases from J, the gap between germline ends came to 16 bases. The germline gives CDR1 SNHLY, CDR2 FYNNEI. CDR3 in DNA: TGTGCCAGCATGGGGGCCAGTTCCTATAGCAATCAGCCCCAGCATTTT. Protein: CASMGASSYSNQPQHF.